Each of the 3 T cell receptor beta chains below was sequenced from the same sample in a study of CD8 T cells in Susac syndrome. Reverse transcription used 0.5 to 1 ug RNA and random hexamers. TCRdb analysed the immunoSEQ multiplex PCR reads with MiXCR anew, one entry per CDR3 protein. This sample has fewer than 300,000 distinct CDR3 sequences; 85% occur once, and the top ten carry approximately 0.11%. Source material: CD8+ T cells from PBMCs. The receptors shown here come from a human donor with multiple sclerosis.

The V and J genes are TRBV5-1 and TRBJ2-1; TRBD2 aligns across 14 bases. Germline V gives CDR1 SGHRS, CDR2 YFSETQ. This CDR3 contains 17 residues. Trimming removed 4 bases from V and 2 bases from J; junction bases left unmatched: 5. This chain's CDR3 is CASSHRTSGRPYNEQFF. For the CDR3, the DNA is TGCGCCAGCAGCCACCGGACTAGCGGGAGGCCCTACAATGAGCAGTTCTTC.

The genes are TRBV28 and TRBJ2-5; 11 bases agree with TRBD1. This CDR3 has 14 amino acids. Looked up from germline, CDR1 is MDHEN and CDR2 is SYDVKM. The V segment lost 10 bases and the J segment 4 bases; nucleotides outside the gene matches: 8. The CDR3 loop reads CAIEDRGLIETQYF. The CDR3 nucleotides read TGTGCCATCGAGGACAGGGGGCTGATAGAGACCCAGTACTTC.

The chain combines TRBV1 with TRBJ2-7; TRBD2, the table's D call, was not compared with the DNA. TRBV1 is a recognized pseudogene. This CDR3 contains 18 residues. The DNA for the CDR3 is TGCACCAGCAGCCAATCGGGACTAGCGGGACGCTCGACCTACGAGCAGTACTTC. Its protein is CTSSQSGLAGRSTYEQYF.